This TCR beta chain was retrieved from a study of blood T cells in healthy people across ages. Healthy Caucasian individuals from Russia aged roughly 6 to 95 were enrolled as donors. Total RNA amounts of at least 6 micrograms were extracted per sample. The second PCR ran about 6 to 11 cycles with a sample-barcoded 5' primer and J-beta primers. TCRdb reprocessed the 5' RACE reads via MiXCR and lists one record per CDR3 protein. The sample lists approximately 1,100,000 distinct CDR3 sequences, under 55% occurring once. Per germline, CDR1 SNHLY and CDR2 FYNNEI. CDR3 size: 14 residues. V was pared by 7 bases and J by 2 bases, with 7 bases of the junction left unmatched.

The sample was blood. The chain is built from TRBV2 and TRBJ1-2, with 7 positions matching TRBD1. This sequence originates from a woman between 55 and 75 years old in good health. The CDR3 DNA reads as TGTGCCAGCACGGGACAGCAAGTAAACTATGGCTACACCTTC. Translating gives CASTGQQVNYGYTF.